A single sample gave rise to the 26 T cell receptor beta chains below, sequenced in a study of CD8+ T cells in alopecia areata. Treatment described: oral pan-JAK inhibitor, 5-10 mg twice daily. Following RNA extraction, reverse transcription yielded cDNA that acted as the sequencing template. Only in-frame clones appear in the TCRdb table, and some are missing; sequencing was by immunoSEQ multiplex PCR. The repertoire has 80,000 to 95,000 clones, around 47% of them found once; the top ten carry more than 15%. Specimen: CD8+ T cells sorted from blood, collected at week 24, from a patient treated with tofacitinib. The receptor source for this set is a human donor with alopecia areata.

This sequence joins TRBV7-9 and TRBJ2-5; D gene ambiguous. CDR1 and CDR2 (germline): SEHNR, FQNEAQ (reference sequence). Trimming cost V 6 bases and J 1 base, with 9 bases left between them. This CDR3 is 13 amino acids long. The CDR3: CASRPPVQETQYF. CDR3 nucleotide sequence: TGTGCCAGCAGGCCCCCAGTCCAAGAGACCCAGTACTTC.

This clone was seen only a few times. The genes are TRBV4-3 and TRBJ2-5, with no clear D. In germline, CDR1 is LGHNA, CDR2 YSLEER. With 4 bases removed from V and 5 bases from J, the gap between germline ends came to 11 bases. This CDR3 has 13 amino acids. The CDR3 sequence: CASSRGIGETQYF. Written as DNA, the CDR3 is TGCGCCAGCAGCCGAGGAATAGGGGAGACCCAGTACTTC.

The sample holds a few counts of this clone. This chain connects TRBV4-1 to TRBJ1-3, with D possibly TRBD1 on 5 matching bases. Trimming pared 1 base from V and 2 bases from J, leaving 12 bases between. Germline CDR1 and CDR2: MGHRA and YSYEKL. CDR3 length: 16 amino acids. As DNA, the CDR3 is TGCGCCAGCAGCCAAGTCGGGGGAATGCCTGGAAACACCATATATTTT. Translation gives CASSQVGGMPGNTIYF.

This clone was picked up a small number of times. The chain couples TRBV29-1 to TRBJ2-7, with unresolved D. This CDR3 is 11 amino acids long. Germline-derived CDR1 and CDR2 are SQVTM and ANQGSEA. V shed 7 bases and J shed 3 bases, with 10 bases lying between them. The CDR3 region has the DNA TGCAGCGCTAACCTGGGCTACGAGCAGTACTTC. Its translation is CSANLGYEQYF.

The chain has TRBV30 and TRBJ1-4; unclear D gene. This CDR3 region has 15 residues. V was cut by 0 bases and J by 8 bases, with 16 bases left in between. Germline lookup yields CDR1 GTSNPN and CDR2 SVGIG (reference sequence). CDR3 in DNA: TGTGCCTGGAGTGTAGACCTATCAACTTTGGAAAAACTGTTTTTT. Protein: CAWSVDLSTLEKLFF. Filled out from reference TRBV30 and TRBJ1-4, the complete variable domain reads SQTIHQWPATLVQPVGSPLSLECTVEGTSNPNLYWYRQAAGRGLQLLFYSVGIGQISSEVPQNLSASRPQDRQFILSSKKLLLSDSGFYLCAWSVDLSTLEKLFFGSGTQLSVL.

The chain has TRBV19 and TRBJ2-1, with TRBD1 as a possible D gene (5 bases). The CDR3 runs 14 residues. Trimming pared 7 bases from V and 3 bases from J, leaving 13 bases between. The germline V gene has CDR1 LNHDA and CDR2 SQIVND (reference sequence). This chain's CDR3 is CASNQPRDYNEQFF. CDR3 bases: TGTGCCAGTAATCAACCCAGGGACTACAATGAGCAGTTCTTC.

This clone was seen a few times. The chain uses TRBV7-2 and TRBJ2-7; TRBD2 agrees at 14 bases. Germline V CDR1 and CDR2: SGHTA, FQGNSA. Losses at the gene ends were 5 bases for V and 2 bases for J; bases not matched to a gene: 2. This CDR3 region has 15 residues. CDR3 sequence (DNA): TGTGCCAGCAGCCCGGGACTAGCGGGGGCCTACGAGCAGTACTTC. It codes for CASSPGLAGAYEQYF.

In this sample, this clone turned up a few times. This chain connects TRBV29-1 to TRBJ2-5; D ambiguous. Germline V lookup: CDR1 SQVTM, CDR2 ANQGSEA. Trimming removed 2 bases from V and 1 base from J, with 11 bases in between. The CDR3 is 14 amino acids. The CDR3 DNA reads TGCAGCGTTGAAAAAGGGATATCCCAAGAGACCCAGTACTTC. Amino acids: CSVEKGISQETQYF.

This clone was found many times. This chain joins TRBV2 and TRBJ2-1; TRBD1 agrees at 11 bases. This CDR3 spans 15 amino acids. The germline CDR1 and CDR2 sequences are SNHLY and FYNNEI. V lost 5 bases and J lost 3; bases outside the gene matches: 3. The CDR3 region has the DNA TGTGCCAGCAGTTCCGGGACAGGGGGCTACAATGAGCAGTTCTTC. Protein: CASSSGTGGYNEQFF.

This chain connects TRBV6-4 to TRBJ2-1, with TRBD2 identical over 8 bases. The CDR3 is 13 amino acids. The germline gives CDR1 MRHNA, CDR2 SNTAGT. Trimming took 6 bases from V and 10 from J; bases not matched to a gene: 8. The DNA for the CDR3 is TGTGCCAGCAGGGCGGGGGGAGGAGAGGAGCAGTTCTTC. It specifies CASRAGGGEEQFF.

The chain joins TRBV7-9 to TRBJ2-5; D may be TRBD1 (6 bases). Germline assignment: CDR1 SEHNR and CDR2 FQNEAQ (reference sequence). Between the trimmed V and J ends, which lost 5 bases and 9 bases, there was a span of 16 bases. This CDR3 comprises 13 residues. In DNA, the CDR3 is TGTGCCAGCAGCCCTTATTCCCGACAGGCCCAGTACTTC. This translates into CASSPYSRQAQYF.

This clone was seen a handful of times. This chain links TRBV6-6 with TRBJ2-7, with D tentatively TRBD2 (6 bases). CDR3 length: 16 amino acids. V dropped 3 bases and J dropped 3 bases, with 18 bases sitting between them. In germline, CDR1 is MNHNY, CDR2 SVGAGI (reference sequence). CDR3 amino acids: CASSYSYSGDYYEQYF. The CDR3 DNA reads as TGTGCCAGCAGTTATTCCTACTCGGGAGACTACTACGAGCAGTACTTC.

The CDR3 nucleotides are TGTGCCAGCAGTGAATCGGGACAGGGGGCGGGCGAGACCCAGTACTTC. This codes for CASSESGQGAGETQYF. The chain joins TRBV27 to TRBJ2-5; 12 nucleotides align to TRBD1. CDR3 length: 16 residues. The V and J ends lost 5 bases and 5 bases, in that order; junction bases with no gene match: 9. The germline CDR1 and CDR2 sequences are MNHEY and SMNVEV (reference sequence).

The CDR3 DNA is TGTGCCAGCAGTTCAGCCGGGAGGACAGGGAGGCATGGCTACACCTTC. Amino acids: CASSSAGRTGRHGYTF. V usage is TRBV27 and J usage is TRBJ1-2; TRBD1 matches at 8 bases. Germline V gives CDR1 MNHEY, CDR2 SMNVEV (reference sequence). Germline trimming cut 4 bases from V and 6 bases from J; bases unmatched to any gene: 13. There are 16 residues in the CDR3.

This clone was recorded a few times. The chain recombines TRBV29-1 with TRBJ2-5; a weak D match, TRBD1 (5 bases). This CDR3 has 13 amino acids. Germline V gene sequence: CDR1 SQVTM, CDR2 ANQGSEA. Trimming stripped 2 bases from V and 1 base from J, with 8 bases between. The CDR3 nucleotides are TGCAGCGTTGAAATAGACAGCCAAGAGACCCAGTACTTC. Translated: CSVEIDSQETQYF.

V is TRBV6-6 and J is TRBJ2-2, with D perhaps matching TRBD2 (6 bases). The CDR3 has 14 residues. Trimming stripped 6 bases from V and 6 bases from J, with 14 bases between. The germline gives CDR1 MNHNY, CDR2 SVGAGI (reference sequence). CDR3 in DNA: TGTGCCAGCAGGCACGCGCGGGAATCCGGGGAGCTGTTTTTT. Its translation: CASRHARESGELFF.

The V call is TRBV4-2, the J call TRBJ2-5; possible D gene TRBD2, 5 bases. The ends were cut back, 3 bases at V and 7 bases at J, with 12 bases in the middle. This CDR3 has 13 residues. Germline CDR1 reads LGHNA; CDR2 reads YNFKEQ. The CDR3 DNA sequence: TGTGCCAGCAGCCAGTCGACTATGGGGACCCAGTACTTC. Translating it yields CASSQSTMGTQYF.

The CDR3 region has the DNA TGTGCCAGCAGCTTAGCGCTGCGGGGTGGAAAACTGTTTTTT. It codes for CASSLALRGGKLFF. The rearrangement links TRBV7-2 to TRBJ1-4; D unresolved. The CDR3 has 14 residues. The V end lost 0 bases, the J end lost 10 bases, and 12 bases lay between the germline ends. Germline lookup yields CDR1 SGHTA and CDR2 FQGNSA. The complete variable domain, with remaining parts taken from reference TRBV7-2 and TRBJ1-4, reads GAGVSQSPSNKVTEKGKDVELRCDPISGHTALYWYRQSLGQGLEFLIYFQGNSAPDKSGLPSDRFSAERTGGSVSTLTIQRTQQEDSAVYLCASSLALRGGKLFFGSGTQLSVL.

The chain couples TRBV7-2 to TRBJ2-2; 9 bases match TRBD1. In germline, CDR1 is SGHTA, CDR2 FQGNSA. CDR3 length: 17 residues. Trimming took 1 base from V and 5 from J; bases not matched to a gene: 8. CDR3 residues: CASSLVLGQGFTGELFF. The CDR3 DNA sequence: TGTGCCAGCAGCTTAGTCCTAGGACAGGGGTTTACCGGGGAGCTGTTTTTT.

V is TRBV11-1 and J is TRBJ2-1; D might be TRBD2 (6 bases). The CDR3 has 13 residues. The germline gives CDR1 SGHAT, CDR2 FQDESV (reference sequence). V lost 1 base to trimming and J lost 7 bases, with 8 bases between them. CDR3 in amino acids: CASSLVSGNEQFF. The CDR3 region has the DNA TGTGCCAGCAGCTTAGTCAGCGGGAATGAGCAGTTCTTC.

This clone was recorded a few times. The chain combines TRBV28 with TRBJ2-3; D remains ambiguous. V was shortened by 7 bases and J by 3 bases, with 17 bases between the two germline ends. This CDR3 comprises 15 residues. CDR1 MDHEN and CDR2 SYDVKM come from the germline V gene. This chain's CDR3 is CASTLRSAATDTQYF. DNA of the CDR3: TGTGCCAGCACCCTCCGGAGCGCCGCAACAGATACGCAGTATTTT.

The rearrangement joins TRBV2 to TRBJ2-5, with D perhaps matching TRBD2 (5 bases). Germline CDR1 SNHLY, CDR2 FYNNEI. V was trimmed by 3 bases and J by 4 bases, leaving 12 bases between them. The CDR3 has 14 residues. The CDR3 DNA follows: TGTGCCAGCAGTGACATAATAGAGGGAGAGACCCAGTACTTC. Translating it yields CASSDIIEGETQYF. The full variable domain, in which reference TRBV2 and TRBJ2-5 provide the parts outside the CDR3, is EPEVTQTPSHQVTQMGQEVILRCVPISNHLYFYWYRQILGQKVEFLVSFYNNEISEKSEIFDDQFSVERPDGSNFTLKIRSTKLEDSAMYFCASSDIIEGETQYFGPGTRLLVL.

CDR3 loop: CASRGDVGTEAFF. CDR3 sequence (DNA): TGTGCCAGCAGGGGGGACGTGGGGACTGAAGCTTTCTTT. The chain couples TRBV2 to TRBJ1-1; D is perhaps TRBD1 (5 bases). CDR1 is SNHLY, CDR2 FYNNEI, per germline. CDR3 length equals 13 residues. The V gene lost 6 bases and the J gene lost 5 bases, with 13 bases spanning the gap.

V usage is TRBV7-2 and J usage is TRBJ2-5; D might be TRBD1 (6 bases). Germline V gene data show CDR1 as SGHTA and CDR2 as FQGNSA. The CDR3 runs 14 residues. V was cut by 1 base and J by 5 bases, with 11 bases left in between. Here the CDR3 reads CASSLGGTRETQYF. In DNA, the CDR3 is TGTGCCAGCAGCTTAGGTGGGACAAGGGAGACCCAGTACTTC.

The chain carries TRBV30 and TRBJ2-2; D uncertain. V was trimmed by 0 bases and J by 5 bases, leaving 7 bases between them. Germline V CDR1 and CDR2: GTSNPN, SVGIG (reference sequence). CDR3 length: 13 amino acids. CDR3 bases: TGTGCCTGGAGTGTACTGGGAACCGGGGAGCTGTTTTTT. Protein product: CAWSVLGTGELFF.

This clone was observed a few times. The CDR3 loop reads CASSRDRISDRETQYF. As DNA, the CDR3 is TGTGCCAGCAGCAGGGACAGGATTTCTGATCGGGAGACCCAGTACTTC. V usage is TRBV13 and J usage is TRBJ2-5; TRBD1 aligns across 8 bases. V lost 5 bases and J lost 5; bases outside the gene matches: 13. In germline, CDR1 is PRHDT, CDR2 FYEKMQ (reference sequence). The CDR3 totals 16 residues.